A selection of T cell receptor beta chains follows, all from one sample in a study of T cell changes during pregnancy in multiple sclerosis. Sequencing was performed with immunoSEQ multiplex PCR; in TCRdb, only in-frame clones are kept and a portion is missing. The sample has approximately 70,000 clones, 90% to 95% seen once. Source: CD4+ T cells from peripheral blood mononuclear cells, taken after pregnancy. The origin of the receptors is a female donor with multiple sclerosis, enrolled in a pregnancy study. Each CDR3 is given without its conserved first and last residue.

ASSLSGGSYEQY	TRBJ2-7	TRBV11-3
ASSFAGRVSYNEQF	TRBJ2-1	TRBV5-4
ASSPVGGLNEKLF	TRBJ1-4	TRBV5-6
ASSGQGLAKNIQY	TRBJ2-4	TRBV6-5
ASSPRQENTGELF	TRBJ2-2	TRBV4-1
ASSEVPLAATYNEQF	TRBJ2-1	TRBV6-1
ASSHPPGNNYGYT	TRBJ1-2	TRBV28
ATSDRSIHTDTQY	TRBJ2-3	TRBV10-3
ASSRGQTNYGYT	TRBJ1-2	TRBV19
ASSPLGRERSSAQY	TRBJ2-3	TRBV9
ASGPDRGNEQF	TRBJ2-1	TRBV12-5
ASRRTGGLANYGYT	TRBJ1-2	TRBV7-9
ASSLGGEVIGTEAF	TRBJ1-1	TRBV5-8
ASSVATGELF	TRBJ2-2	TRBV9
ASSSGTASNQPQH	TRBJ1-5	TRBV6-6
SVTGTGYETQY	TRBJ2-5	TRBV29-1
ASSIVPGIAAEAF	TRBJ1-1	TRBV19
ASSFSGQDSGANVLT	TRBJ2-6	TRBV27
ASSRQAGRYEQY	TRBJ2-7	TRBV28
ASRQDSYSNQPQH	TRBJ1-5	TRBV6-6
ATSRTSGHGDTQY	TRBJ2-3	TRBV15
AISESAGTYEQY	TRBJ2-7	TRBV10-3
ASSYIPGGTGELF	TRBJ2-2	TRBV6-5
SVEVRAGAQY	TRBJ2-3	TRBV29-1
ASSSPGGGEETQY	TRBJ2-5	TRBV7-7
ASSVAPRGVGTGELF	TRBJ2-2	TRBV9
SASTGGNTEAF	TRBJ1-1	TRBV29-1
ASSVGTGPGANSPLH	TRBJ1-6	TRBV5-1
ASSQDSGGSSYEQY	TRBJ2-7	TRBV4-2
ASSSSKTTGGAGANVLT	TRBJ2-6	TRBV5-1
ASSPRGEQY	TRBJ2-7	TRBV7-2
ASSALWGGTGANVLT	TRBJ2-6	TRBV9
ASFTGGAYNEQF	TRBJ2-1	TRBV28
ASSIVVVSGEQF	TRBJ2-1	TRBV19
ASSYSIGMDEKLF	TRBJ1-4	TRBV6-5
TSSQDRGLYGGRNTGELF	TRBJ2-2	TRBV1
ASSPGTGDGNTIY	TRBJ1-3	TRBV6-1
ASRQEGTPSYEQY	TRBJ2-7	TRBV2
ASSLLVRGSYEQY	TRBJ2-7	TRBV5-1
ASSVRRGVETSSTDTQY	TRBJ2-3	TRBV9
SASGGIQETQY	TRBJ2-5	TRBV29-1
ASSPWGRGTNEKLF	TRBJ1-4	TRBV7-9
ASYRGAGTGELF	TRBJ2-2	TRBV28
ASTGGGRVSYEQY	TRBJ2-7	TRBV28
ASSQVQGAASEQY	TRBJ2-7	TRBV18
ATSRREGRGTDTQY	TRBJ2-3	TRBV15
ASSVDPGLGKLF	TRBJ1-4	TRBV9
ASSVAGGSGRETQY	TRBJ2-5	TRBV7-2
ASSSTTPILTNEQF	TRBJ2-1	TRBV7-8
ASSDFLGQSNQPQH	TRBJ1-5	TRBV6-1
ASSLGQETQY	TRBJ2-5	TRBV7-6